Following are 19 T cell receptor beta chains from one sample sequenced in a study of T cell responses to AZD1222 COVID-19 vaccine. Assay used: immunoSEQ multiplex PCR; TCRdb lists only in-frame clones, some missing. Of about 130,000 clones listed, around 89% are singletons. The specimen was peripheral blood, collected on day 0 of AZD1222 vaccination. These receptors were collected from an adult in good health.

This chain joins TRBV18 and TRBJ2-1; 10 bases line up with TRBD2. J gave up 0 bases and V 3 bases, and 8 bases lay outside the gene matches. The CDR3 sequence is 18 residues long. The V gene's germline CDR1 is KGHSH and CDR2 LQKENI. In DNA, the CDR3 is TGTGCCAGCTCACCGGGCTCGGGACTAGCGAGCTCCTACAATGAGCAGTTCTTC. Residues: CASSPGSGLASSYNEQFF.

The V gene is TRBV30, the J gene TRBJ2-7, with D hard to call. CDR1 is GTSNPN, CDR2 SVGIG, per germline (reference sequence). The V and J ends lost 7 bases and 2 bases respectively, with 9 bases between them. The CDR3 loop spans 11 amino acids. Here the CDR3 DNA reads TGTGCCTCCACGGTTGCCTACGAGCAGTACTTC. It yields the protein CASTVAYEQYF. Based on the CDR3 plus reference TRBV30 and TRBJ2-7, the full variable domain is SQTIHQWPATLVQPVGSPLSLECTVEGTSNPNLYWYRQAAGRGLQLLFYSVGIGQISSEVPQNLSASRPQDRQFILSSKKLLLSDSGFYLCASTVAYEQYFGPGTRLTVT.

This rearrangement joins TRBV6-5 to TRBJ2-4; D ambiguous. Trimming cost V 5 bases and J 2 bases, with 10 bases left between them. Germline lookup yields CDR1 MNHEY and CDR2 SVGAGI. This CDR3 is 14 amino acids long. The CDR3 bases are TGTGCCAGCAGTCAGTTATCCCCCAAAAACATTCAGTACTTC. Translating gives CASSQLSPKNIQYF.

The rearrangement uses TRBV6-5 and TRBJ2-3; TRBD1 or TRBD2 may be the D gene (5 bases each). The CDR3 is made up of 15 amino acids. V gave up 6 bases and J gave up 0 bases, with 13 bases separating them. Germline V gene lookup returns CDR1 MNHEY and CDR2 SVGAGI. The DNA of the CDR3 is TGTGCCAGCAGGCCGCAGGGCGGGAGCACAGATACGCAGTATTTT. Amino acids: CASRPQGGSTDTQYF.

The chain's CDR3 is CASSPPGQGTPYEQYF. CDR3 sequence (DNA): TGTGCCAGCTCACCCCCGGGACAGGGAACACCCTACGAGCAGTACTTC. The V call is TRBV18, the J call TRBJ2-7; 9 bases are a match to TRBD1. The CDR3 spans 16 residues. Germline CDR1 reads KGHSH; CDR2 reads LQKENI. V lost 3 bases to trimming and J lost 2 bases; unmatched junction nucleotides: 8.

V and J are TRBV7-9 and TRBJ2-5; 7 positions match TRBD1. This CDR3 is 15 amino acids long. After removal of 0 bases from V and 2 bases from J, the junction contained 3 bases not matched to a gene. Germline V gene data show CDR1 as SEHNR and CDR2 as FQNEAQ (reference sequence). In DNA form, the CDR3 reads TGTGCCAGCAGCTTAGCGGGACAGCTACAAGAGACCCAGTACTTC. Encoded protein: CASSLAGQLQETQYF.

This clone was found once. V gene TRBV5-1 combines with J gene TRBJ2-7; 8 bases align to TRBD2. The CDR3 length is 14 residues. J gave up 2 bases and V 6 bases, and 7 bases lay outside the gene matches. Germline-derived CDR1 and CDR2 are SGHRS and YFSETQ. In nucleotides, the CDR3 is TGCGCCAGCAAGGACCAGCGGGGGACCTACGAGCAGTACTTC. Its protein product is CASKDQRGTYEQYF.

This sequence joins TRBV7-2 and TRBJ2-1; TRBD2 matches at 12 bases. V shed 5 bases, J shed 6 bases, and the junction held 5 bases outside the gene matches. The CDR3 consists of 15 residues. Germline V gene data show CDR1 as SGHTA and CDR2 as FQGNSA. This CDR3 reads CASSGALAGGNEQFF. CDR3 sequence (DNA): TGTGCCAGCAGCGGGGCACTAGCGGGAGGCAATGAGCAGTTCTTC.

The chain is built from TRBV4-1 and TRBJ2-7, with 7 bases identical to TRBD1. This CDR3 is built from 14 residues. In germline, CDR1 is MGHRA, CDR2 YSYEKL. V trimming: 5 bases; J trimming: 3 bases; junction bases outside the gene matches: 7. This chain's CDR3 is CASSDRDSDYEQYF. The CDR3 coding sequence is TGCGCCAGCAGCGACCGGGACAGTGACTACGAGCAGTACTTC.

The chain has TRBV6-6 and TRBJ2-1, with 16 positions matching TRBD2. Per germline, CDR1 MNHNY and CDR2 SVGAGI (reference sequence). The V gene end was trimmed by 5 bases and the J gene end by 5 bases; junction bases not matched to a gene: 9. The CDR3 sequence is 18 residues long. The CDR3 coding sequence is TGTGCCAGCAGTCGAGGGACTAGCGGGAGGGTTACGGACAATGAGCAGTTCTTC. This encodes CASSRGTSGRVTDNEQFF.

This clone was observed once. The rearrangement links TRBV12-3 or TRBV12-4 to TRBJ2-1; D may be TRBD1 (6 bases). The CDR3 covers 12 residues. The germline V and J ends were trimmed by 6 bases and 9 bases, with 12 bases remaining between them. DNA for the CDR3: TGTGCCAGCAGCTTCACCAGGGGTGAGCAGTTCTTC. It is translated as CASSFTRGEQFF.

This clone was found a few times. The V call is TRBV3-1 (or the pseudogene TRBV3-2), the J call TRBJ1-5; D is perhaps TRBD1 (6 bases). The CDR3 has 15 residues. Looked up from germline, CDR1 is LGHDT and CDR2 is YNNKEL (reference sequence). The V gene lost 6 bases and the J gene lost 9 bases, with 21 bases spanning the gap. In DNA form, the CDR3 reads TGTGCCAGCAGTCCCGGGACATTCTTGGCCGGGCCCCAGCATTTT. Protein product: CASSPGTFLAGPQHF.

V and J are TRBV3-1 (or the pseudogene TRBV3-2) and TRBJ2-1; D perhaps matches TRBD2 (6 bases). The CDR3 has 14 residues. The V gene's germline CDR1 is LGHDT and CDR2 YNNKEL (reference sequence). The V and J ends lost 4 bases and 6 bases respectively, with 13 bases between them. Here the CDR3 reads CASSPLAGSNEQFF. Written as DNA, the CDR3 is TGTGCCAGCAGCCCCCTCGCGGGAAGCAATGAGCAGTTCTTC.

The chain links TRBV19 to TRBJ1-4; weak D call: TRBD1 (5 bases). Germline V CDR1 and CDR2: LNHDA, SQIVND (reference sequence). V was trimmed by 5 bases and J by 3 bases, leaving 10 bases between them. The CDR3 spans 14 residues. CDR3 loop: CASSFDSANEKLFF. CDR3 coding DNA: TGTGCCAGTAGTTTCGACAGCGCTAATGAAAAACTGTTTTTT.

The chain joins TRBV7-8 to TRBJ2-1; D is uncertain. The V gene's germline CDR1 is SGHVS and CDR2 FQNEAQ. The length of the CDR3 is 14 residues. V was shortened by 5 bases and J by 11 bases, with 19 bases between the two germline ends. CDR3 in DNA: TGTGCCAGCAGCCCGGCTCCTGATTGGTTCCAGCAGTTCTTC. Its translation: CASSPAPDWFQQFF.

V and J are TRBV6-5 and TRBJ1-1; D ambiguous. The CDR3 totals 12 residues. Per the germline V gene, CDR1 is MNHEY and CDR2 is SVGAGI. V gave up 0 bases and J gave up 8 bases, with 7 bases separating them. Written as DNA, the CDR3 is TGTGCCAGCAGTTACTCGTATAGAGAAGCTTTCTTT. It specifies CASSYSYREAFF.

The chain carries TRBV24-1 and TRBJ2-7; 7 bases match TRBD1. The junction had 9 bases not matched to a gene; V was cut back by 5 bases and J by 3 bases. The length of the CDR3 is 15 residues. The V gene's germline CDR1 is KGHDR and CDR2 SFDVKD. In nucleotides, the CDR3 is TGTGCCACCAGTGGACAGGGAGAATTAGGCTACGAGCAGTACTTC. Its protein is CATSGQGELGYEQYF.

The J gene is TRBJ1-1, the V gene TRBV2, with 9 bases identical to TRBD1. The CDR3 runs 11 residues. The J segment lost 10 bases and the V segment lost 5 bases, leaving 2 bases of the junction unmatched. Germline-derived CDR1 and CDR2 are SNHLY and FYNNEI. The CDR3 is CASSQTGGAFF. Written as DNA, the CDR3 is TGTGCCAGCAGTCAGACAGGGGGAGCTTTCTTT.

The chain links TRBV7-9 to TRBJ1-2, with D tentatively TRBD1 (5 bases). The V gene's germline CDR1 is SEHNR and CDR2 FQNEAQ (reference sequence). Trimming removed 5 bases at V and 2 bases at J, with 9 bases between. This CDR3 region has 13 residues. The CDR3 protein is CASSIQENYGYTF. As DNA, the CDR3 is TGTGCCAGCAGCATACAGGAGAACTATGGCTACACCTTC.